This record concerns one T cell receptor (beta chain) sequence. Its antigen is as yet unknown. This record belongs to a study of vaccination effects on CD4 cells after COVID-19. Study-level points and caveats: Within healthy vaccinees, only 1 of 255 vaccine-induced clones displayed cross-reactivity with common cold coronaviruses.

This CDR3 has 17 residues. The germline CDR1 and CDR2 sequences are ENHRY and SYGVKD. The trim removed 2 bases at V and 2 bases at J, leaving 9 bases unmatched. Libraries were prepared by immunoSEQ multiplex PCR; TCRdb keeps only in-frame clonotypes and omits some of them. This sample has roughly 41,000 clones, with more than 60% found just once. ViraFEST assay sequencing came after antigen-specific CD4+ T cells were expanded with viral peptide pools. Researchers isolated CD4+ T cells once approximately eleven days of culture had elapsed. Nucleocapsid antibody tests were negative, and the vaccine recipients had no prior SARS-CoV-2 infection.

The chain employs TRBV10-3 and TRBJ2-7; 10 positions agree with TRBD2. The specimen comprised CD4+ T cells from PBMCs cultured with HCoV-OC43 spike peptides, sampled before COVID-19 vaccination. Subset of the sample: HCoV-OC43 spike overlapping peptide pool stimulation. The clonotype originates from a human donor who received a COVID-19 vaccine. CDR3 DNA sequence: TGTGCCATCAGTGAGCCCCCGGGGAGCGGGAGGGCCTACGAGCAGTACTTC. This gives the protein CAISEPPGSGRAYEQYF.